This TCR beta chain is drawn from a study of T cell responses to AZD1222 COVID-19 vaccine (dated by TCRdb to the early 2020s). For context, the study as a whole: AZD1222 recipients whose second dose came at about 4 weeks and those whose second dose came at about 12 weeks were combined into one group, since spike-specific TCR depth and breadth did not differ between the two schedules. Trial participants were enrolled into age subgroups of 18-55, 56-69 and 70-plus years, which contained 148, 28 and 57 TCR-sequenced participants, respectively. TCR sequencing was performed for 230 to 250 trial participants, of whom around 210 were given two doses of AZD1222 and some 26 were given two doses of MenACWY control vaccine. Findings and caveats that apply to the study as a whole: Conclusions about previously exposed vaccinees are limited, since just a handful of AZD1222 recipients were seropositive for SARS-CoV-2 at baseline. Vaccine-associated CD4 TCRs spanned the whole spike protein, with dominant responses in regions 160-218 and 743-854. Nearly half of unique spike-specific TCRs reportedly recognized epitopes outside regions mutated in the B.1.351 and B.1.1.7 variants. Participants were mostly white British, with more females than males. The authors suggested clonal diversity may have been underestimated. Because no samples from the day 14 peak response were available, repertoires could be characterized only after the peak T cell response. Spike-specific TCR breadth and depth rose significantly after two AZD1222 doses compared with day 0 and with MenACWY recipients. In the small 56-69-year group, the increase in depth fell short of significance, most likely because of low power.

The CDR3 regions of human TCRbeta chains were analyzed by immunosequencing. Per the source publication's procedure: Repertoire TCRs were matched against a reference library of SARS-CoV-2-specific TCRs generated with the MIRA antigen-specificity platform. Breadth was defined as the fraction of unique TCRs that were SARS-CoV-2-associated, and depth was defined as the fraction of total T cells that were SARS-CoV-2-associated. Each spike-specific TCR was assigned to its reactive spike region and to a CD4 or CD8 class using the MIRA data. Log10-transformed breadth and depth values were compared by one-way ANOVA with Sidak's multiple comparisons tests. Not all clones reach the TCRdb copy of this immuneACCESS table, which keeps in-frame sequences only. Checked studies attribute under half of the gap to unresolved V genes and leave the rest unexplained. The DNA gave D and trimming, while V, J and clone size come from that table. The sample contains some 82,000 clones, about 87% of them found a single time. The ten biggest clones cover around 5% of the sample.

Based on the germline V gene, the CDR1 and CDR2 sequences are SGHTA and FQGTGA. V is reduced by 4 bases and J by 4 bases, leaving a spacing of 10 bases between them. Including cysteine and phenylalanine, the CDR3 has 13 amino acids. The CDR3 DNA has 39 bases and is translated from base 1. The time point label here, explained by the study, means: baseline before first vaccination. The vaccinee samples were drawn from two UK trials, COV001 and COV002, one of which was a single-blind randomized controlled phase 2/3 trial testing AZD1222 (ChAdOx1 nCoV-19) in healthy adults. For TCRbeta chain sequencing, PBMC samples from trial participants were taken at day 0 and at day 28 after the second dose. With regard to this clone: Its recognized antigen is unknown. No per-base quality is available; no much larger clone lies one base away.

The sequenced sample was peripheral blood, obtained on day 0 of AZD1222 vaccination. The origin of this receptor is an adult in good health. This chain is built from TRBV7-3 and TRBJ2-5; a confident D gene designation cannot be given. In nucleotide form, the sequence is TGTGCCAGCAGCTCCTCCAAGCGAGAGACCCAGTACTTC. It translates to CASSSSKRETQYF.